In this sample, the clone carrying this TCR beta chain turned up a few times. What it binds is unknown. All sorted populations exceeded 95% purity. As every portion of the isolated RNA was reverse transcribed, the sequencing read expressed TCRB transcripts. Clones were read by immunoSEQ multiplex PCR, and TCRdb kept only the in-frame ones, dropping some. The sample has about half a million clones, approximately 28% seen once. This sample is drawn from a study of beta chain features in type 1 diabetes. General study results and limits: Moderate but significant shortening of TCRB CDR3s was recorded in all four CD4+ subsets from Type 1 diabetes patients.

The CDR3 totals 15 residues. V was pared by 7 bases and J by 4 bases, with 8 bases of the junction left unmatched. Per the germline V gene, CDR1 is MDHEN and CDR2 is SYDVKM. The chain joins TRBV28 to TRBJ2-5, with 11 positions matching TRBD1. The sample taken for sequencing was naive CD4+ T cells from blood. This receptor was obtained from a man between 18 and 29 years old in good health. The CDR3 reads CASTPGTGGGETQYF. The CDR3 DNA reads TGTGCCAGCACCCCTGGGACAGGGGGAGGAGAGACCCAGTACTTC.